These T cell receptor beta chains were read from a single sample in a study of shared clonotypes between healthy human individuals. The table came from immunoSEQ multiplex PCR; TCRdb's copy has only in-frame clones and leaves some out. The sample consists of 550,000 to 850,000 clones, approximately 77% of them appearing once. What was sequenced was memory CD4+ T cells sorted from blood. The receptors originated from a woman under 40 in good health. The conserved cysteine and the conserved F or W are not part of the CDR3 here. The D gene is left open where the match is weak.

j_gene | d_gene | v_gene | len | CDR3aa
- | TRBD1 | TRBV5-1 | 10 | ASSKQGDEQY
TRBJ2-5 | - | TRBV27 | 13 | ASSFWQGRKETQY
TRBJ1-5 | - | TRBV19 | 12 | ASAGGDSNQPQH
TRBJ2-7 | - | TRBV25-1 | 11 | ASSGSFSYEQY
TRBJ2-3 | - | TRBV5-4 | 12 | ASSLRIVPDTQY
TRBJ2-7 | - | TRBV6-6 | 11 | ASSYWIGNEQY
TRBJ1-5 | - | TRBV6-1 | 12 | ASRRADSYQPQH
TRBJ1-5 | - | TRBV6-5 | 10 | ASSSRGQPQH
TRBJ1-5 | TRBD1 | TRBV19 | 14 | ASSLRQGEGNQPQH
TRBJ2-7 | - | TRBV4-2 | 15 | ASSQVGPYEGLDEQY
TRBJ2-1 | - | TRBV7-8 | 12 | ASSSGLAYNEQF
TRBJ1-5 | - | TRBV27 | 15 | ASSPRAGVYSNQPQH
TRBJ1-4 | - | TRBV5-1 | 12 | ASSVAGDREKLF
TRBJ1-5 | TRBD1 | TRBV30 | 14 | AWSPQTGVVTQPQH
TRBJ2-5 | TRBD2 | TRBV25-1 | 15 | ASAGGVRSSSEETQY
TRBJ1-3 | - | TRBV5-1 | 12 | ASSPGTDGNTIY
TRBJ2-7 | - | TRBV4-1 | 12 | ASSPDSNSYEQY
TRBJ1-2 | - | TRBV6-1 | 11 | ASRNIGVYGYT
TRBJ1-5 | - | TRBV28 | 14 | ASSFRPRGSNQPQH
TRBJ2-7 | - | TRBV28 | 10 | ASRPGAREQY
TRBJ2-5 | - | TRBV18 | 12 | ASSPSREKETQY
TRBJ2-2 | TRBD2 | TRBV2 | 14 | ASRGLAGPRTGELF
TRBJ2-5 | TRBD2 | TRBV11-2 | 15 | ASSPLWLAGSQETQY
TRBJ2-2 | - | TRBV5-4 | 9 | ASSSVGELF
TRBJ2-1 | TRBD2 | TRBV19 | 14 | ASTPRIAGGINEQF
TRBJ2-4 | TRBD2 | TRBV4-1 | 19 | ASSPAALAEASGRAKNIQY
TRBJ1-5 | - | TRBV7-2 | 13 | ASSSHVMGNQPQH
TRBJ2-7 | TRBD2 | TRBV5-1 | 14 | ASSLAPAGAPYEQY
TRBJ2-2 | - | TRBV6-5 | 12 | ASSYSTAHRELF
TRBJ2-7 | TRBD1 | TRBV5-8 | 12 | ASSLPGQGYFRG
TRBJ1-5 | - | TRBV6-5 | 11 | ASSRTGNQPQH